This T cell receptor (beta chain) derives from a study of cytomegalovirus exposure and HLA in healthy donors (TCRdb year 2017). Study-wide context: In an earlier analysis of under 600 of the donors, around 300 Gb of sequence data and approximately 100 million unique TCR beta sequences from approximately 180 million T cells were reported. An early release covering more than 500 HLA-typed donors comprised about 300 gigabases of sequencing data and about 90 million unique TCR sequences. Among the roughly 370 genotyped donors, around 81% belonged to the genetic ancestry cluster associated with self-reported Caucasian donors. The study aimed to test whether signatures of past pathogen exposure could be identified by cataloging public T cell receptors. The study used immunosequencing to profile the T cell repertoires of some 600 subjects and linked those repertoires to cytomegalovirus serostatus. Besides the first cohort of around 670 subjects, a separate validation cohort made up of over a hundred different subjects was used. To predict cytomegalovirus infection status, the study combined high-throughput TCR immunosequencing, statistical association of individual TCRs with disease status, and machine learning. To study patterns of TCR occurrence, a later analysis re-analyzed previously published TCR beta repertoires from 600 to 750 donors and added high-resolution HLA genotyping. Rather than using new phenotypic data, the later analysis identified candidate immune exposures from TCR beta sequences and from how often those sequences occurred across donors. In an earlier analysis of roughly 580 of the donors, high-throughput TCR beta sequencing was used to judge whether each TCR beta V gene segment behaved as functional or pseudogenic. Donor age, sex, ethnicity and CMV serostatus were collected together with the repertoire data. In a later genetic analysis, genome-wide SNP genotypes for 398 of the 666 donors were used, and that subset was treated as a discovery cohort. Every discovery cohort repertoire had been produced on one sequencing platform. Class I and class II HLA loci were covered by the typing at four-digit resolution. Typing coverage differed by locus: A, B, C, DRB1 and DQB1 were typed in roughly 620-640 donors, DQA1 in 522, DPA1 in around 600, and DPB1 in 450 to 480. Five DR-DQ haplotypes were handled as single units for association and clustering, since linkage in the cohort was strong. Among roughly 400 genotyped donors of the cohort, an average of around 220,000 unique TCR beta nucleotide sequences was sequenced per donor, of which about 19% were non-productive. The research as a whole found: Sequencing depth was assumed to be roughly uniform across donors in the presence/absence analyses, though that assumption may not hold. Several of the top co-occurrence clusters appeared to be linked to parvovirus B19, influenza, CMV and Epstein-Barr virus, according to a later analysis. Assigning TCR associations to individual alleles was difficult when HLA alleles, especially DR and DQ, strongly co-occurred. Specific HLA alleles were associated with around 18,000 TCR beta sequences at a false discovery rate of 0.05 in a later analysis. Across donors, most TCR sequences were observed very rarely, whereas some public TCRs were present in many individuals. It was suggested by the authors that the approach could potentially be generalized to other disease states and immunological phenotypes. Most CMV-associated TCR beta chains appeared to be HLA-restricted in a later analysis, and the HLA associations seemed to be driven largely by CMV exposure. Some IMGT-functional V segments, including TRBV6-2 and TRBV6-3, could not be distinguished by the 87-base-pair reads and were therefore excluded. Because some donors lacked HLA typing at each locus, the association tests relied only on the typed subset. Cytomegalovirus status was reported to be diagnosed by the classifier with high specificity and sensitivity in both the original and validation cohorts. The study gave a list of 150 to 200 TCR beta chains associated with cytomegalovirus. A later analysis found that TCR association rates varied across HLA loci, with DRB1 alleles showing the most associated TCRs and HLA-C alleles the fewest. Correlated functional status among segregating V segments might be attributable to linkage disequilibrium, but an unknown experimental factor could not be ruled out. A further reported finding was that TCR beta sequences accurately predicted the HLA-A and HLA-B alleles for most subjects in the first cohort. The earlier analysis of approximately 560 of the donors excluded 15 to 20 rarely observed V segments, including chromosome 9 orphons, because counts were too low. The sequencing pipeline was judged likely to have produced a cluster of highly shared sequence variants as a technical artifact. A later genetic analysis associated a missense DCLRE1C variant with V-gene and J-gene trimming of TCR beta chains, and an independent cohort replicated the association. In a later analysis, HLA-associated TCR beta chains showed more clonal expansion and lower generation probabilities than non-associated chains that were equally common. In this cohort, only TCR beta chains were sequenced, and detectable features were limited by the absence of alpha or paired-chain data. Compared with the roughly 670-donor mean, donors in an Asian-associated ancestry cluster had fewer N-insertions in productive TCRs, according to a later genetic analysis. In vitro tests confirmed that a few of the cytomegalovirus-associated TCR beta chains recognize cytomegalovirus antigens. The only immune exposure information available for the cohort was CMV serostatus. In an earlier analysis of about 600 of the donors, most TCR beta V segments appeared in productive rearrangements about 87% or about 30% of the time, broadly matching IMGT annotations.

Libraries were constructed by the immunoSEQ multiplex PCR assay. The multiplex PCR relied on a mix of 60 forward primers for TCR Vbeta segments and 13 reverse primers for TCR Jbeta segments. Amplification of the CDR3 region of rearranged TCR beta genes was performed with a multiplex PCR assay on genomic DNA. On the Illumina HiSeq System, the amplified TCR beta libraries were sequenced as 87-base-pair reads. From the authors' description of their analysis: A later analysis counted about 80 million unique TCR beta chains across the 550 to 800 repertoires, and around 9.9 million of these chains were shared by at least two donors. Raw reads were error-corrected and collapsed into unique sequences by a nearest-neighbor algorithm in which closely related sequences were merged to remove PCR and sequencing errors. CDR3 sequences were aligned to IMGT reference sequences to assign V, D and J gene segments. For a sequence to be retained, at least a six-nucleotide match to both a V gene segment and a J gene segment was required. A rearrangement counted as productive if the CDR3 had no stop codons and remained in frame with V and J, and every other rearrangement counted as non-productive. CDR3 was defined by IMGT convention, running from the second conserved V-encoded cysteine to the conserved J-encoded phenylalanine. The earlier analysis of 587 of the donors excluded sequences that lacked an unambiguous match to a single V gene segment. In an earlier analysis of approximately 550 of the donors, V segments were called functional above 56.7% productive rearrangements and were called segregating when the between-donor standard deviation exceeded 5%. A statistical classification framework was built for diagnosing cytomegalovirus status from the catalog of TCR beta chain sequences. V and J gene assignment, in a later analysis, came from comparing TCR nucleotide sequences with IMGT/GENE-DB human TR gene sequences. Using the TCRdist pipeline, a later analysis assigned CDR3 sequences along with most-parsimonious VDJ recombination scenarios. In a later analysis, every TCR beta chain was defined by the combination of its CDR3 amino acid sequence and its V-gene family, and reads without a unique V-gene family were dropped. In a later analysis, a few hundred highly shared, low-generation-probability nucleotide sequences were removed to address suspected cross-contamination and a sequencing artifact. In a later analysis, a clonal expansion index for each public chain was calculated from normalized within-repertoire ranks of inferred template counts. In a later analysis, generation probabilities were computed with a VDJ recombination model fitted to out-of-frame rearrangements, and the resulting probabilities were checked against IGoR. In a later analysis, TCR-TCR, TCR-HLA and TCR-CMV co-occurrence was scored with hypergeometric tests, and a repertoire-size bias correction was applied to TCR pairs. To estimate false discovery rates, a later analysis permuted the HLA or CMV assignments 20 times. In a later analysis, co-occurring TCRs were grouped with DBSCAN, and TCRdist sequence similarity was added when clustering was performed within HLA-allele-positive subsets. Co-occurrence clustering excluded repertoires with fewer than 30,000 or more than 120,000 public chains, plus five with anomalous nucleotide sharing. TCRdb took this table from immuneACCESS and kept in-frame rearrangements with V and J called. Such tables lack part of the clones; where checked against another copy, unresolved V genes explain under half of the gap, and the rest is unexplained. V and J calls and clone size are copied from that table; D and trimming were computed from the DNA. The sample table shows 200,000 to 250,000 clones, and about four fifths are seen once. The ten biggest clones cover 2.5% to 3% of the sample.

This clone was recorded a few times. The antigen this receptor binds is unknown. Qualities for individual bases were not recorded, and no much larger clone is one base off. V lost 0 bases and J lost 4 bases; the stretch between them is 8 bases long. From the germline V gene, CDR1 is SGDLS and CDR2 is YYNGEE. Including the terminal cysteine and phenylalanine, the CDR3 comprises 15 residues. Only the CDR3 portion is preserved as DNA: 45 bases, with reading frame beginning at the first base. The cohort comprised hundreds of healthy bone marrow donors. At the time of sampling, all cohort members were nominally healthy, though unrecorded immune exposures were likely present. The donor was CMV seronegative and was included in the group of several hundred seronegative cohort members. A peripheral blood sample was provided by each donor, and peripheral blood mononuclear cells were used for TCR beta sequencing. Genomic DNA extraction from the blood cell samples was performed with the Qiagen DNeasy Blood Extraction Kit.

The sample was PBMCs. The receptor was isolated from a man under 40 in good health and CMV-seronegative. In this chain, TRBV9 is recombined with TRBJ1-6; there is no confident call for the D gene. The DNA is as follows: TGTGCCAGCAGCGTAGCCCCGAGTTATAATTCACCCCTCCACTTT. This sequence encodes CASSVAPSYNSPLHF.